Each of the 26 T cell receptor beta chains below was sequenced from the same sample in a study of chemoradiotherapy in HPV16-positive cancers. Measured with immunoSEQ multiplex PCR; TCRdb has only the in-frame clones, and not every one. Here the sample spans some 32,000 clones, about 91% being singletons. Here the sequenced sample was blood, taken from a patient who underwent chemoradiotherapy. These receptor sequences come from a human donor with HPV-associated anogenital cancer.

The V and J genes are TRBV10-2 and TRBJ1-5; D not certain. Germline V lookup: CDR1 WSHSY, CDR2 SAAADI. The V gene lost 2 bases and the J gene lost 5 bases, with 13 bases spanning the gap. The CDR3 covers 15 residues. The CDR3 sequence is CASSEGPPWDQPQHF. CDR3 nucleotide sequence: TGCGCCAGCAGTGAGGGGCCCCCGTGGGATCAGCCCCAGCATTTT.

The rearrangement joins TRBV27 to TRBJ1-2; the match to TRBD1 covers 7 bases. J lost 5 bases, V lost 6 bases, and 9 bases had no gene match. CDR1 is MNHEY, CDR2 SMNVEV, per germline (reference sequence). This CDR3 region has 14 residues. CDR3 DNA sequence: TGTGCCAGCAGATCGACAGGGTGGCCTTATGGCTACACCTTC. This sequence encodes CASRSTGWPYGYTF.

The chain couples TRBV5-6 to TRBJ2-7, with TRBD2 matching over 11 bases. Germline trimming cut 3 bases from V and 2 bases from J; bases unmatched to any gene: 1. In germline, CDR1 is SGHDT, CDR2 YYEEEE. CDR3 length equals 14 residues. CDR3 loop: CASSSSGGTYEQYF. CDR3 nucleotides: TGTGCCAGCAGCTCTAGCGGGGGGACCTACGAGCAGTACTTC.

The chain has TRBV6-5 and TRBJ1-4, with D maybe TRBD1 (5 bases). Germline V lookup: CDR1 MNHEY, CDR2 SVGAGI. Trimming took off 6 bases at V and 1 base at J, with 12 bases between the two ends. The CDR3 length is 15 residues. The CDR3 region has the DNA TGTGCCAGCAGCCGAACCGGGGGAACTAATGAAAAACTGTTTTTT. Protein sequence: CASSRTGGTNEKLFF.

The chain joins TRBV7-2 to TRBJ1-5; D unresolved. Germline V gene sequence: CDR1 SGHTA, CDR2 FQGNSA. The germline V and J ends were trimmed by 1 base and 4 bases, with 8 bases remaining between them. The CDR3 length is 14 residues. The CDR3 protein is CASSLGRTNQPQHF. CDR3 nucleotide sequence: TGTGCCAGCAGCTTAGGTCGCACTAATCAGCCCCAGCATTTT.

Written as DNA, the CDR3 is TGTGCCAGCAGTGAAAGGGACACAAATCAGCCCCAGCATTTT. Translation: CASSERDTNQPQHF. This chain uses TRBV6-1 with TRBJ1-5, with D possibly being TRBD1 (6 bases). The V and J ends lost 2 bases and 4 bases respectively, with 9 bases between them. The germline V gene has CDR1 MNHNS and CDR2 SASEGT. The CDR3 contains 14 residues.

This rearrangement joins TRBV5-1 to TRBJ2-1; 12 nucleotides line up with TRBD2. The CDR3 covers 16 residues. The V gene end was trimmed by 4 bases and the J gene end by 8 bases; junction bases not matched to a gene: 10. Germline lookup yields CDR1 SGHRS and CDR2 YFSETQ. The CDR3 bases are TGCGCCAGCAGCCCTACTAGCGGGGGGTGGGGCCATGAGCAGTTCTTC. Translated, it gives CASSPTSGGWGHEQFF.

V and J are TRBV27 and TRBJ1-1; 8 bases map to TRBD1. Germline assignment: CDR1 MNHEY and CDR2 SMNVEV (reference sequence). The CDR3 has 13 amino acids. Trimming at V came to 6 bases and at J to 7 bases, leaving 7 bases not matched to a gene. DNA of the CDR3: TGTGCCAGCAGGAGAACCGGGACAGGTGAAGCTTTCTTT. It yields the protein CASRRTGTGEAFF.

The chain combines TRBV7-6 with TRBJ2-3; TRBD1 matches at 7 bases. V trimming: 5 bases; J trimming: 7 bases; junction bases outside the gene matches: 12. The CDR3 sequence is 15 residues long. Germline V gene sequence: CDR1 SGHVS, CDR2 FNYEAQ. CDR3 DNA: TGTGCCAGCAGCCAGGGTCGGTCCAGGGGGAATACGCAGTATTTT. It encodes CASSQGRSRGNTQYF.

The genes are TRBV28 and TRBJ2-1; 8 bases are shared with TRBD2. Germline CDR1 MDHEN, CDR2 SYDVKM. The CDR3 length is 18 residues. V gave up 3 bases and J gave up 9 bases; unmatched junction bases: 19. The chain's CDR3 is CASSFGGLGAGDGSEQFF. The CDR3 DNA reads TGTGCCAGCAGTTTTGGGGGACTAGGGGCGGGAGATGGTAGTGAGCAGTTCTTC.

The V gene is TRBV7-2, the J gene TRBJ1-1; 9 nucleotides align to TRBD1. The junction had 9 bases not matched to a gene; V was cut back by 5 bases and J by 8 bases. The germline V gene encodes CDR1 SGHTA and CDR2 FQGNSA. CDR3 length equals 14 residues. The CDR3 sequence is CASSQTVGQGEAFF. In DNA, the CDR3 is TGTGCCAGCAGCCAGACCGTGGGACAGGGCGAAGCTTTCTTT. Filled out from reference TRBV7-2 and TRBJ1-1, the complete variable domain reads GAGVSQSPSNKVTEKGKDVELRCDPISGHTALYWYRQSLGQGLEFLIYFQGNSAPDKSGLPSDRFSAERTGGSVSTLTIQRTQQEDSAVYLCASSQTVGQGEAFFGQGTRLTVV.

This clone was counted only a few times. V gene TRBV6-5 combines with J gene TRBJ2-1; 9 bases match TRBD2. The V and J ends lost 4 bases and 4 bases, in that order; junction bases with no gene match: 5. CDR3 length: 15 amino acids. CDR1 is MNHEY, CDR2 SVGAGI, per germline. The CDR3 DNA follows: TGTGCCAGCAGTTCCCTAGCGGGGCGTTACAATGAGCAGTTCTTC. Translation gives CASSSLAGRYNEQFF.

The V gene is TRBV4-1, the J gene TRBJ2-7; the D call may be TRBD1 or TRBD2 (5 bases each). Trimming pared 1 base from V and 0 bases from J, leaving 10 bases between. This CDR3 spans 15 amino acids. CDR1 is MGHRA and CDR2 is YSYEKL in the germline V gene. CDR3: CASSQGTGPSYEQYF. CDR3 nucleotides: TGCGCCAGCAGCCAAGGAACGGGGCCCTCCTACGAGCAGTACTTC.

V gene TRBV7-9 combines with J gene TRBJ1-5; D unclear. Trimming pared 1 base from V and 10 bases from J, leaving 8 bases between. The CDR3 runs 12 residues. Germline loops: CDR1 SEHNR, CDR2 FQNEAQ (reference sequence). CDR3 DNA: TGTGCCAGCAGCTTAGGGCTCGGACCCCAGCATTTT. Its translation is CASSLGLGPQHF.

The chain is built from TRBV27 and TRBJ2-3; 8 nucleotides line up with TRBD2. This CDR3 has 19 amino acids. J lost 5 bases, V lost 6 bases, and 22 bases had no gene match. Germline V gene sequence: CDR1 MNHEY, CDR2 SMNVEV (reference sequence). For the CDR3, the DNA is TGTGCCAGCAGCTCGACCGGGACTAGTCTTGGGGAATTACGAGATACGCAGTATTTT. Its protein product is CASSSTGTSLGELRDTQYF.

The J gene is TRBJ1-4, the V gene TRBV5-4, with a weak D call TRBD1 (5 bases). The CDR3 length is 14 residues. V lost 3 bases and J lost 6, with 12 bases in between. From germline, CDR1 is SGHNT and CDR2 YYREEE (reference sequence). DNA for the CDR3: TGTGCCAGCAGCTCCAGGGAAGATCATGAAAAACTGTTTTTT. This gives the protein CASSSREDHEKLFF.

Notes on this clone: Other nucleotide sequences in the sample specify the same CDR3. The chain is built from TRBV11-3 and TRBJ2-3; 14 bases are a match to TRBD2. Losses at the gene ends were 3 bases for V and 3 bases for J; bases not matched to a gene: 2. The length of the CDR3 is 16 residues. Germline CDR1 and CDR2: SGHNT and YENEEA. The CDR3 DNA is TGTGCCAGCAGCTTCGGACTAGCGGGAGGTACAGATACGCAGTATTTT. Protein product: CASSFGLAGGTDTQYF.

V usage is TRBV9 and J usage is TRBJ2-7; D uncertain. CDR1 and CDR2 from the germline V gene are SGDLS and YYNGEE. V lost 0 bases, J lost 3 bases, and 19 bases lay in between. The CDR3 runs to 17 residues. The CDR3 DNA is TGTGCCAGCAGCGTAGGTGTTTCGGCCAACCAGTACTACGAGCAGTACTTC. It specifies CASSVGVSANQYYEQYF.

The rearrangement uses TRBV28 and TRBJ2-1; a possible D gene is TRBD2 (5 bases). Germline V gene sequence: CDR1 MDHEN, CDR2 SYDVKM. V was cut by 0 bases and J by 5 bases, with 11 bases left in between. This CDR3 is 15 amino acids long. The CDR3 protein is CASSLWGVRNNEQFF. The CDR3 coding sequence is TGTGCCAGCAGTTTATGGGGAGTTCGGAACAATGAGCAGTTCTTC.

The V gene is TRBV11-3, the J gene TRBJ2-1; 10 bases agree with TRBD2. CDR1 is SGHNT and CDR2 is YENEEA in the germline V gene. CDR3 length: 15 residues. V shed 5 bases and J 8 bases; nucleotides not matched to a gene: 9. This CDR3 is CASSPGLAGAHEQFF. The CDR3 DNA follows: TGTGCCAGCAGCCCCGGGCTAGCGGGAGCCCATGAGCAGTTCTTC.

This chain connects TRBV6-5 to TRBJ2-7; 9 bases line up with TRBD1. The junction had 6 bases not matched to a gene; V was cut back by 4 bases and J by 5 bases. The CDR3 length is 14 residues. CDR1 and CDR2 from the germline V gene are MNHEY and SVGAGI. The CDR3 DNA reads TGTGCCAGCAGTTCCTGGACAGGGGAGGACGAGCAGTACTTC. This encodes CASSSWTGEDEQYF.

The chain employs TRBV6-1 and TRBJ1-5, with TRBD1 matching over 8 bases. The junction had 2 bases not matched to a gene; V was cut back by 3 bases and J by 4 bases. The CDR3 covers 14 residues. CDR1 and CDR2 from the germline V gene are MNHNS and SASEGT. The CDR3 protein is CASSETGVNQPQHF. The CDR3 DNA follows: TGTGCCAGCAGTGAGACAGGGGTGAATCAGCCCCAGCATTTT.

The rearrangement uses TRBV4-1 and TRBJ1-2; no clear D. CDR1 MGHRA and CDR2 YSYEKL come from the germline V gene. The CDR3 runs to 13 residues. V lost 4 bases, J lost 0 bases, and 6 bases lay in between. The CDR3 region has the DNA TGCGCCAGCAGCCTTGGGGCTAACTATGGCTACACCTTC. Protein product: CASSLGANYGYTF.

The CDR3: CASSALAGAGYEQYF. DNA of the CDR3: TGTGCCAGCAGCGCACTAGCCGGGGCGGGTTACGAGCAGTACTTC. The gene calls are TRBV11-3 and TRBJ2-7, with D possibly matching TRBD2 (6 bases). This CDR3 has 15 residues. The V end lost 5 bases, the J end lost 4 bases, and 18 bases lay between the germline ends. CDR1 and CDR2 from the germline V gene are SGHNT and YENEEA.

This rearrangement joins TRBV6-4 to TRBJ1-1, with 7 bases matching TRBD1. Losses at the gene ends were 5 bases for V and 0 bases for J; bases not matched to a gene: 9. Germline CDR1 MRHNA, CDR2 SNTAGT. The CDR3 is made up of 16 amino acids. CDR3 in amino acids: CASSPQGGRLNTEAFF. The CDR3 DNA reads TGTGCCAGCAGTCCTCAGGGGGGCAGGTTGAACACTGAAGCTTTCTTT.

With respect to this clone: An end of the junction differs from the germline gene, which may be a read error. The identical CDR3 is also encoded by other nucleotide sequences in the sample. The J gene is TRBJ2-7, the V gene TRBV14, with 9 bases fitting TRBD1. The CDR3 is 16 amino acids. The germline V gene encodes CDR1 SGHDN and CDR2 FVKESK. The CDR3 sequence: CASSQDRDRVRDEQYF. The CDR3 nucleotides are TGTGCCAGCAGCCAAGATCGGGACAGGGTGCGGGACGAACAGTACTTC.